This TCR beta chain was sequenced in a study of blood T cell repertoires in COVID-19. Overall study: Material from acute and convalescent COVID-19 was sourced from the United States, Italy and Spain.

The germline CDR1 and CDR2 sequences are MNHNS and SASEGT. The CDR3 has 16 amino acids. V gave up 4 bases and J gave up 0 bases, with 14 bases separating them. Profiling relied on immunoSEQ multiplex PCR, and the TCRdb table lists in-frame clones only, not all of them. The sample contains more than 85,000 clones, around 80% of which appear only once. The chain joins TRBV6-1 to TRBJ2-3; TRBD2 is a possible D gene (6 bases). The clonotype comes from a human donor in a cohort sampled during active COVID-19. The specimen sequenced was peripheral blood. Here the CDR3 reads CASSAPLAPSTDTQYF. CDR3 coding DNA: TGTGCCAGCAGTGCTCCTCTAGCGCCTAGCACAGATACGCAGTATTTT.